This T cell receptor beta chain was recorded in a study of cytomegalovirus exposure and HLA in healthy donors. Use of 60 Vbeta and 13 Jbeta primers characterized the PCR. This table comes from immunoSEQ multiplex PCR, and its TCRdb copy is limited to in-frame clones, with some not included. Among under 130,000 clones, roughly 71% were seen once, and the ten largest hold roughly a tenth. Overall study findings and caveats: Per published accounts, TCR beta sequences correctly predicted the HLA-A and HLA-B alleles of most subjects. A reported reduction in N-insertions relative to the roughly 710-donor mean was seen in an Asian-associated ancestry cluster in a later analysis. Presence/absence analyses supposed approximately even sequencing depth among donors.

In the case of this clone: Its antigen is unknown.

This clonotype was sampled from a man in his forties in good health and CMV-seropositive. Sequences were obtained from PBMCs.

In DNA form, the CDR3 reads TGTGCCAGCTCCGGCCAGGCGAACACTGAAGCTTTCTTT. It specifies CASSGQANTEAFF. The V gene is TRBV7-9, the J gene TRBJ1-1, with D unclear. This CDR3 is 13 amino acids long. V was pared by 8 bases and J by 1 base, with 11 bases between. CDR1 and CDR2 (germline): SEHNR, FQNEAQ (reference sequence).